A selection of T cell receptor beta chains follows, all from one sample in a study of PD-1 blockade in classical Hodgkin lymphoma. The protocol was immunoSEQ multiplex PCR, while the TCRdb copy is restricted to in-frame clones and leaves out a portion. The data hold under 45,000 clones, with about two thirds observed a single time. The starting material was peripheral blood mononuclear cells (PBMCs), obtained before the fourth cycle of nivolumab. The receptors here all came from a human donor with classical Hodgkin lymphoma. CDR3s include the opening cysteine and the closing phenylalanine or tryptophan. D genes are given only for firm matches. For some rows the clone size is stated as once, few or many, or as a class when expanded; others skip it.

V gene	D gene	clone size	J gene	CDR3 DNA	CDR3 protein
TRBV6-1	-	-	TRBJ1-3	TGTGCCAGCAGTGAACGTACTGGAAACACCATATATTTT	CASSERTGNTIYF
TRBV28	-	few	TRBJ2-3	TGTGCCAGCAGTTTGGGTAGGGACTTCATCCTACGCAGTACAGATACGCAGTATTTT	CASSLGRDFILRSTDTQYF
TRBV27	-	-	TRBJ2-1	TGTGCCAGCAGTTTTGTCGGCGGGGTAGGCAATGAGCAGTTCTTC	CASSFVGGVGNEQFF
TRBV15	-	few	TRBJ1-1	TGTGCCACAACAGCCTCTTTGTCCACTGAAGCTTTCTTT	CATTASLSTEAFF
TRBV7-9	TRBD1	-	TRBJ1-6	TGTGCCAGCAGCCCCCGGACAGGTTCTAGGGTCAATTCACCCCTCCACTTT	CASSPRTGSRVNSPLHF
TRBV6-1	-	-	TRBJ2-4	TGTGCCAGCAGTAAAGAGGTAGCCAAAAACATTCAGTACTTC	CASSKEVAKNIQYF
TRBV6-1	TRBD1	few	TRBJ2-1	TGTGCCAGCAGTGCCACCGGGACAGGGGCGGCCAATGAGCAGTTCTTC	CASSATGTGAANEQFF
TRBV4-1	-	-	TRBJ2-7	TGCGCCAGCAGCCCTAACTCAGGGAGATCCTACGAGCAGTACTTC	CASSPNSGRSYEQYF
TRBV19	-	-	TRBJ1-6	TGTGCCAGTAGTATATCGGTTTCACCCCTCCACTTT	CASSISVSPLHF
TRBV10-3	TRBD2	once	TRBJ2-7	TGTGCCATCAGTACTAGCGGGCTCAGCTCCTACGAGCAGTACTTC	CAISTSGLSSYEQYF
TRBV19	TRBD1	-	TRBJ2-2	TGTGCCAGTAGTATACGGGGACAGGGGTTCGGGGAGCTGTTTTTT	CASSIRGQGFGELFF
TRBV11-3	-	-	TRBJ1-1	TGTGCCAGCAGCATGGGGGCAACTGAAGCTTTCTTT	CASSMGATEAFF
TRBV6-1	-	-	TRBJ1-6	TGTGCCAGCAGTGAAATGAGAAGTGGTAATTCACCCCTCCACTTT	CASSEMRSGNSPLHF
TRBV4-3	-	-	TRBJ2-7	TGCGCCAGCAGCCAAGATTGGGGGTCCGAGCAGTACTTC	CASSQDWGSEQYF
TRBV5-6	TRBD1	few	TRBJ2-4	TGTGCCAGCAGCTTGGATACAGGGGACATTCAGTACTTC	CASSLDTGDIQYF
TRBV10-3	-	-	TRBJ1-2	TGTGCCATCAGTGAGAGTGGGCAGGGTGGCTACACCTTC	CAISESGQGGYTF
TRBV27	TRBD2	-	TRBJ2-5	TGTGCCAGCAGTTCCGAGGGAGGGAGTCTTCAAGAGACCCAGTACTTC	CASSSEGGSLQETQYF
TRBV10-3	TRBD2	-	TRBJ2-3	TGTGCCATCAGTGGGACTAGCGGGGAGAGCCGCACAGATACGCAGTATTTT	CAISGTSGESRTDTQYF
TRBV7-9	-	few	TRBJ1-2	TGTGCCAGCAGCTACGACAGTCTCTGGGGCTACACCTTC	CASSYDSLWGYTF
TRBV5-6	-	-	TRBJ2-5	TGTGCCAGCAGCTTGTCGGGTACAGAGCAGTACTTC	CASSLSGTEQYF
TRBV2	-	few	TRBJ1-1	TGTGCCAGCAGTGATCCCACAGTGGGGAACACTGAAGCTTTCTTT	CASSDPTVGNTEAFF
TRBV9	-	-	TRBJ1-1	TGTGCCAGCACCTTAATCGATGCCTTGAACACTGAAGCTTTCTTT	CASTLIDALNTEAFF
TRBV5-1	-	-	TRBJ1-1	TGCGCCAGCAGCGGCGGGACTGTCACTGAAGCTTTCTTT	CASSGGTVTEAFF